A selection of T cell receptor beta chains follows, all from one sample in a study of cytomegalovirus exposure and HLA in healthy donors. The table came from immunoSEQ multiplex PCR; TCRdb's copy has only in-frame clones and leaves some out. The table lists fewer than 50,000 clones. Material: PBMCs. All receptors derive from a male donor in good health and CMV-seronegative. Both conserved end residues are part of each CDR3. Fields, in order: J gene, D gene, V gene, CDR3 DNA, CDR3 protein. The D gene is left open where the match is weak.

TRBJ2-2	.	TRBV6-5	TGTGCCAGCAGTTACTCCGGGACGGGACTCGGGGAGCTGTTTTTT	CASSYSGTGLGELFF
TRBJ1-5	.	TRBV4-1	TGCGCCAGCAGCCAAGGCCCACGGGGAGATCAGCCCCAGCATTTT	CASSQGPRGDQPQHF
TRBJ2-1	.	TRBV4-1	TGCGCCAGCAGCCAAGGCCTCAGGGACAATGAGCAGTTCTTC	CASSQGLRDNEQFF
TRBJ1-4	.	TRBV5-5	TGTGCCAGCAGAAAAAGGGGTTGGGGTGAAAAACTGTTTTTT	CASRKRGWGEKLFF
TRBJ1-3	TRBD1	TRBV7-8	TGTGCCAGCAGCCCACGGGACAGGGGAATAATAAGCGGAAACACCATATATTTT	CASSPRDRGIISGNTIYF
TRBJ1-3	.	TRBV19	TGTGCCAGTAAGAGGAACTCTGGAAACACCATATATTTT	CASKRNSGNTIYF
TRBJ2-1	TRBD2	TRBV4-1	TGCGCCAGCAGCCTTAGCGGGAGGGCTCGGAATGAGCAGTTCTTC	CASSLSGRARNEQFF
TRBJ1-1	.	TRBV5-1	TGCGCCAGCTGTCCCCAGGAATTGAACACTGAAGCTTTCTTT	CASCPQELNTEAFF
TRBJ2-2	TRBD1	TRBV18	TGTGCCAGCTCCGCCGGGACAGGGAACACCGGGGAGCTGTTTTTT	CASSAGTGNTGELFF
TRBJ1-1	.	TRBV6-5	TGTGCCAGCCGCCCGGACAGCTTGAACACTGAAGCTTTCTTT	CASRPDSLNTEAFF
TRBJ2-7	TRBD1	TRBV10-3	TGTGCCATCAGGGCAGGGGGCTACGAGCAGTACTTC	CAIRAGGYEQYF
TRBJ2-5	TRBD2	TRBV27	TGTGCCAGCAGTTTCTTGTCGGGAGGAGACCAAGAGACCCAGTACTTC	CASSFLSGGDQETQYF
TRBJ2-7	TRBD2	TRBV7-6	TGTGCCAGCAGCTTAGGCGGGACTAGCGACTACGAGCAGTACTTC	CASSLGGTSDYEQYF
TRBJ1-4	TRBD1	TRBV7-2	TGTGCCAGCAGCTTGGGGACAGCAACTAATGAAAAACTGTTTTTT	CASSLGTATNEKLFF
TRBJ1-2	.	TRBV5-4	TGTGCCAGCAGCTCTAGTTCTTATGGCTACACCTTC	CASSSSSYGYTF
TRBJ2-6	.	TRBV28	TGTGCCAGCAGTTCGGGCTCTGGGGCCAACGTCCTGACTTTC	CASSSGSGANVLTF
TRBJ2-5	TRBD2	TRBV28	TGTGCCAGGACCTTTGGCTCGAGCGGGACGTACCAAGAGACCCAGTACTTC	CARTFGSSGTYQETQYF
TRBJ2-6	.	TRBV2	TGTGCCAGCAGGTTAACTGGGGCCAACGTCCTGACTTTC	CASRLTGANVLTF
TRBJ2-7	TRBD2	TRBV11-2	TGTGCCAGCAGCTTAGCTGCGGGAGACCAGGGGCAGTACTTC	CASSLAAGDQGQYF
TRBJ1-2	TRBD1	TRBV28	TGTGCCACCCTGAAGGGGGCGCTTAACTATGGCTACACCTTC	CATLKGALNYGYTF
TRBJ2-7	TRBD2	TRBV5-1	TGCGCCAGCAGCTTGGCGGGAGGTTGGGACGAGCAGTACTTC	CASSLAGGWDEQYF
TRBJ1-2	TRBD1	TRBV25-1	TGTGCCAGCAGTGTCCGGGACAGGGGAGGCGGCTACACCTTC	CASSVRDRGGGYTF
TRBJ1-3	.	TRBV18	TGTGCCAGCTCAGTCGCGATCTCTGGAAACACCATATATTTT	CASSVAISGNTIYF
TRBJ2-7	TRBD2	TRBV11-2	TGTGCCAGCAGGGACCCGGGACTATCCTCCTACGAGCAGTACTTC	CASRDPGLSSYEQYF
TRBJ1-4	.	TRBV19	TGTGCCAGTAGCACTACAGGCCGAGCAACTAATGAAAAACTGTTTTTT	CASSTTGRATNEKLFF
TRBJ2-7	TRBD1	TRBV19	TGTGCCAGTAGTATAATTTGGACGGGACAGACCTACGAGCAGTACTTC	CASSIIWTGQTYEQYF
TRBJ2-5	.	TRBV11-2	TGTGCCAGCAGCTTATCCACCCGGTGGGGGCGGGAGACCCAGTACTTC	CASSLSTRWGRETQYF
TRBJ2-7	TRBD1	TRBV14	TGTGCCAGCAGCCAATGGGACAGGGGGCGCGGGGAGCAGTACTTC	CASSQWDRGRGEQYF
TRBJ2-7	TRBD2	TRBV5-1	TGCGCCAGCAGCTCGATCCTAGCGGGAGTCTACGAGCAGTACTTC	CASSSILAGVYEQYF
TRBJ2-2	TRBD1	TRBV27	TGTGCCAGCAGCCGACAGGGGGCGGTCACCGGGGAGCTGTTTTTT	CASSRQGAVTGELFF
TRBJ2-5	.	TRBV7-2	TGTGCCAGCAGCCCGCAACAGGGCTCAGAGACCCAGTACTTC	CASSPQQGSETQYF
TRBJ1-2	.	TRBV6-5	TGTGCCAGCAGTAGGGGGGGGGCGGATGGCTACACCTTC	CASSRGGADGYTF
TRBJ1-2	TRBD1	TRBV9	TGTGCCAGCAGCGGGGGGACAGTCTTCAACTATGGCTACACCTTC	CASSGGTVFNYGYTF
TRBJ2-7	TRBD2	TRBV28	TGTGCCAGCAAGGACCTTCGAGGTACTAGCGGGAGGAGCGAGCAGTACTTC	CASKDLRGTSGRSEQYF
TRBJ2-3	TRBD1	TRBV28	TGTGCCAGCAGTTTATTCCCGGGACAGGGTAAAGGTACGCAGTATTTT	CASSLFPGQGKGTQYF
TRBJ2-3	TRBD2	TRBV28	TGTGCCAGCACCCTTAAAGTGAGCGGGAGGGGGGATACGCAGTATTTT	CASTLKVSGRGDTQYF
TRBJ1-5	.	TRBV6-1	TGTGCCAGCAGTGATAATAGCAATCAGCCCCAGCATTTT	CASSDNSNQPQHF
TRBJ2-1	.	TRBV7-3	TGTGCCAGCAGTCCCCCACTAAATCGAGGGAGACATGAGCAGTTCTTC	CASSPPLNRGRHEQFF
TRBJ2-1	.	TRBV6-5	TGTGCCAGCAGTTTTGTTACACCCCCGCGAGGTGAGCAGTTCTTC	CASSFVTPPRGEQFF
TRBJ2-3	TRBD2	TRBV29-1	TGCAGCGTTGAGCTGTTCCGACTAGCGGGAGCATCAGATACGCAGTATTTT	CSVELFRLAGASDTQYF
TRBJ1-1	.	TRBV18	TGTGCCAGCTCACGGGAGCAGAACACTGAAGCTTTCTTT	CASSREQNTEAFF
TRBJ1-1	.	TRBV28	TGTGCCAGCAGTTTAGAGGTCTTCTACCGGAACACTGAAGCTTTCTTT	CASSLEVFYRNTEAFF
TRBJ2-7	TRBD2	TRBV7-9	TGTGCCAGCAGCCCCGTCGGGAGGGCCGTCAACGAGCAGTACTTC	CASSPVGRAVNEQYF